These 2 T cell receptor beta chains were all obtained from the same sample, sequenced in a study of T-cell reconstitution after alpha-beta-depleted transplantation in children. Construction of the TCRbeta library involved unique molecular identifiers. Using its own MiXCR run on the PCR reads, TCRdb lists one record per CDR3 protein. The repertoire includes 450,000 to 700,000 distinct CDR3 sequences, 27% of them detected once, and about a third sits in the top ten. Sample: PBMCs, taken before TCRalphabeta/CD19-depleted stem cell transplant. The receptors derive from a boy younger than two with Wiskott-Aldrich syndrome, due to receive a stem cell transplant.

This clonotype was recorded a few times. The J gene is TRBJ1-4, the V gene TRBV6-1; D call uncertain. Trimming pared 6 bases from V and 7 bases from J, leaving 9 bases between. The CDR3 consists of 12 residues. Germline CDR1 is MNHNS and CDR2 is SASEGT. CDR3 amino acids: CASRRTGEKLFF. CDR3 nucleotide sequence: TGTGCCAGCAGAAGGACCGGTGAAAAACTGTTTTTT.

There are a few counts of this clonotype. J is TRBJ2-1 and V is TRBV5-1; D ambiguous. V lost 4 bases to trimming and J lost 0 bases, with 8 bases between them. The V gene's germline CDR1 is SGHRS and CDR2 YFSETQ. The CDR3 extends over 14 amino acids. CDR3 in DNA: TGCGCCAGCAGCCCCCGGAGCTCCTACAATGAGCAGTTCTTC. Amino acids: CASSPRSSYNEQFF.